This entry is about one T cell receptor (beta chain). The source of the sample is a study of blood T cell repertoires in COVID-19. Generated by immunoSEQ multiplex PCR, the TCRdb table keeps only in-frame clones and is missing some. The sample yields around 250,000 clones, about 82% seen once. The V and J ends lost 7 bases and 5 bases respectively, with 10 bases between them. CDR3 length: 12 amino acids. Germline values: CDR1 SGDLS, CDR2 YYNGEE. The chain uses TRBV9 and TRBJ2-1; the D gene is possibly TRBD2 (5 bases). This TCR was recovered from a man older than 75 with acute or convalescent COVID-19. The sequencing input was peripheral blood. The CDR3 sequence: CASASEDNEQFF. The DNA of the CDR3 is TGTGCCAGCGCGTCGGAGGACAATGAGCAGTTCTTC. Variable domain in full (rest from reference TRBV9 and TRBJ2-1): DSGVTQTPKHLITATGQRVTLRCSPRSGDLSVYWYQQSLDQGLQFLIQYYNGEERAKGNILERFSAQQFPDLHSELNLSSLELGDSALYFCASASEDNEQFFGPGTRLTVL.